The clone carrying this TCR beta chain was detected many times. One junction end disagrees with the germline gene, perhaps due to a read error. This sample is drawn from a study of Graves' ophthalmopathy and Graves' hyperthyroidism. The CDR3 is 14 residues long. Germline V lookup: CDR1 SSHAT, CDR2 FNYEAQ (reference sequence). Amplification of the TCR beta CDR3 regions used RNA transcripts (as template). RT-PCR with HTBI primers came first, then second-round multiplex PCR. MiXCR was run by TCRdb on the multiplex PCR reads, yielding one entry per CDR3 protein. Of some 380,000 distinct CDR3 sequences listed, 15% to 19% are singletons.

The sequencing input was peripheral blood. The sequence was collected from a woman in her late teens or twenties with stable Graves' hyperthyroidism. The chain links TRBV7-7 to TRBJ2-5; perhaps D is TRBD1 or TRBD2 (6 bases each). The chain's CDR3 is CASSPIGGQGTQYF. CDR3 DNA: TGTGCTAGCAGCCCCATCGGGGGCCAAGGGACCCAGTACTTC.